Sequencing of this T cell receptor (beta chain) was carried out in a study of T cells in localized non-small cell lung cancer. General observations from the study: Prolonged overall survival went with higher T cell density in the blood. Sequencing was limited to one tumor region, leaving the possibility of heterogeneity open.

The CDR3 loop spans 15 amino acids. CDR1 MNHEY and CDR2 SVGAGI come from the germline V gene. V shed 4 bases and J 0 bases; nucleotides not matched to a gene: 3. Notes on this clone: Its antigen is undetermined.

The data were produced by immunoSEQ multiplex PCR, yet TCRdb's version contains in-frame clones alone and is incomplete. Counted here are roughly 48,000 clones, about 80% occurring once; the ten biggest clones make up about a sixth. This clonotype was sampled from a man aged 35 to 69 with stage I squamous cell lung carcinoma. The sequenced sample was peripheral blood, obtained before any cancer treatment. The V and J genes are TRBV6-5 and TRBJ1-5; 7 nucleotides agree with TRBD1. The CDR3 nucleotides read TGTGCCAGCAGTTTGGGACAGTATAGCAATCAGCCCCAGCATTTT. Protein product: CASSLGQYSNQPQHF.